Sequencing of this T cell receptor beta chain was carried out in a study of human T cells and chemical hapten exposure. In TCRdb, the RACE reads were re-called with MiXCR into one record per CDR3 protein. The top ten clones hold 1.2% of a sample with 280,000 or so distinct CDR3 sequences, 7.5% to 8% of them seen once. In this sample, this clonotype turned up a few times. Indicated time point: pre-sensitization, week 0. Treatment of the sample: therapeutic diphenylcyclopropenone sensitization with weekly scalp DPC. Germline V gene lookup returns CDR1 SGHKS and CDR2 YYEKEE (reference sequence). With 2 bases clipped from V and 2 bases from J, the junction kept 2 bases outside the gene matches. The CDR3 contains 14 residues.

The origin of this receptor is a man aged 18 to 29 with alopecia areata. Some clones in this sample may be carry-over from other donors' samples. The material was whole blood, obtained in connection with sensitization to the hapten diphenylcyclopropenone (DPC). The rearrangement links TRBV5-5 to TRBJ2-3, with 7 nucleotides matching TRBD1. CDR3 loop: CASSFGQATDTQYF. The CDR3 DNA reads TGTGCCAGCAGCTTCGGACAGGCCACAGATACGCAGTATTTT.